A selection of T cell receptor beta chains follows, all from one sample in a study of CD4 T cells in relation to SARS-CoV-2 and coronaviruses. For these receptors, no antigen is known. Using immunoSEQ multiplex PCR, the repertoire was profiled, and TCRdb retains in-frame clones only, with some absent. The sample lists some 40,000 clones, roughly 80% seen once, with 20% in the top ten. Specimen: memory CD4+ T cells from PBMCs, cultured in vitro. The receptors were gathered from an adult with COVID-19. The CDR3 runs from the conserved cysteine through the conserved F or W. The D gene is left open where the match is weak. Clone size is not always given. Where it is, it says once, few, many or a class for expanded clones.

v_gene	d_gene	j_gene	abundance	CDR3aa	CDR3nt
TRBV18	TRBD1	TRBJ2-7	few	CASSWDSLSYEQYF	TGTGCCAGCTCGTGGGACAGCCTTTCCTACGAGCAGTACTTC
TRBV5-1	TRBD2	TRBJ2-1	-	CASSPGQLAAYNEQFF	TGCGCCAGCAGCCCGGGACAACTAGCGGCCTACAATGAGCAGTTCTTC
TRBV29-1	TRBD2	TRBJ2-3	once	CSVEDPKPGLAGEGTDTQYF	TGCAGCGTTGAAGATCCGAAGCCGGGACTAGCGGGAGAGGGCACAGATACGCAGTATTTT
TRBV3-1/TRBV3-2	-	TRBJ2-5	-	CASSQDLARGGETQYF	TGTGCCAGCAGCCAAGATCTAGCGCGAGGCGGGGAGACCCAGTACTTC
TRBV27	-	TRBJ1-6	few	CASSGVVRLNSPLHF	TGTGCCAGCAGTGGCGTAGTAAGGCTTAATTCACCCCTCCACTTT
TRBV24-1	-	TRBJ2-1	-	CATSDDSATSYNEQFF	TGTGCCACCAGTGACGATAGCGCGACCTCCTACAATGAGCAGTTCTTC
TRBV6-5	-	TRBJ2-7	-	CASSNRDQNEQYF	TGTGCCAGCAGTAACCGGGACCAAAACGAGCAGTACTTC
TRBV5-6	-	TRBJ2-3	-	CASSRSLTDTQYF	TGTGCCAGCAGCCGGTCGCTCACAGATACGCAGTATTTT
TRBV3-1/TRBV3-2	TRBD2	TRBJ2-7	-	CASRGTRKEQYF	TGTGCCAGCAGGGGGACTAGAAAGGAGCAGTACTTC
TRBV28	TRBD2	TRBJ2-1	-	CATQRGSYNEQFF	TGTGCCACCCAGCGGGGGTCCTACAATGAGCAGTTCTTC
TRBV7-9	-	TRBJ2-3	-	CASSLNQGGSTDTQYF	TGTGCCAGCAGCTTAAACCAGGGTGGAAGCACAGATACGCAGTATTTT
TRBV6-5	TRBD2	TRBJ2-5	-	CASKGSGRWETQYF	TGTGCCAGCAAGGGTAGCGGGAGGTGGGAGACCCAGTACTTC
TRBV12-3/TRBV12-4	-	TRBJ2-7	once	CASSLQDYEQYF	TGTGCCAGCAGCCTACAGGACTACGAGCAGTACTTC
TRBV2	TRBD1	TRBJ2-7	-	CASGYTGGEQYF	TGTGCCAGCGGCTATACAGGGGGAGAGCAGTACTTC
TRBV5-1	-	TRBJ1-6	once	CASNSGNSPLHF	TGCGCCAGCAACTCCGGAAATTCACCCCTCCACTTT